The T cell receptor beta chain described here comes from a study of CD8 T cells in Susac syndrome. Findings of the study overall: Acknowledgment was made by the study that its TCR sequencing and HLA analysis involved a relatively small number of individuals.

The germline V gene encodes CDR1 SGHVS and CDR2 FQNEAQ. CDR3 size: 15 residues. The V and J ends lost 1 base and 2 bases respectively, with 10 bases between them. On this clonotype itself: Its antigen remains unidentified.

After extraction with the RNeasy kit, 0.5 to 1 ug of the RNA was reverse transcribed using random hexamers. TCRdb re-called the immunoSEQ multiplex PCR reads with MiXCR, one entry per CDR3 protein. The sample holds under 200,000 distinct CDR3 sequences, 90% to 95% seen once. V gene TRBV7-8 combines with J gene TRBJ2-3, with a weak D call TRBD2 (6 bases). The origin of this receptor is a human donor with Susac syndrome. Sequenced: CD4+ T cells from PBMCs. The CDR3 loop reads CASSLDGTHTDTQYF. CDR3 in DNA: TGTGCCAGCAGCTTAGATGGGACTCACACAGATACGCAGTATTTT.